The 29 T cell receptor beta chains below all came from one sample that was sequenced in a study of blood T cell repertoires in COVID-19. Assay used: immunoSEQ multiplex PCR; TCRdb lists only in-frame clones, some missing. This table has over 200,000 clones, around 75% appearing once. Specimen: peripheral blood. Receptors originate from a human donor in a cohort sampled during active COVID-19.

This chain links TRBV6-5 with TRBJ2-7; 8 bases map to TRBD2. The CDR3 covers 16 residues. Germline V gives CDR1 MNHEY, CDR2 SVGAGI. Trimming removed 1 base from V and 3 bases from J; junction bases left unmatched: 8. CDR3 sequence: CASSYWASGSSYEQYF. CDR3 sequence (DNA): TGTGCCAGCAGTTACTGGGCCAGCGGGAGTAGCTACGAGCAGTACTTC.

The rearrangement uses TRBV19 and TRBJ2-5, with a tentative D call TRBD1 (7 bases). Trimming left V 1 base short and J 5 bases short, with 20 bases between. This CDR3 has 17 amino acids. The V gene's germline CDR1 is LNHDA and CDR2 SQIVND (reference sequence). In nucleotides, the CDR3 is TGTGCCAGTAGTATAGGGTATTTAGGGGGCGCGGGGGAGACCCAGTACTTC. Amino acids: CASSIGYLGGAGETQYF.

To note about this clone: The sample has other DNA sequences that encode this CDR3 too. The rearrangement uses TRBV9 and TRBJ1-2; D unresolved. This CDR3 is built from 15 residues. The V end was cut by 0 bases, the J end by 0 bases, with 9 bases between. CDR1 and CDR2 (germline): SGDLS, YYNGEE. The CDR3 sequence: CASSVGVLANYGYTF. As DNA, the CDR3 is TGTGCCAGCAGCGTAGGGGTCCTAGCTAACTATGGCTACACCTTC.

This rearrangement joins TRBV2 to TRBJ1-5; D unresolved. This CDR3 comprises 16 residues. The germline V gene encodes CDR1 SNHLY and CDR2 FYNNEI. The V end was cut by 3 bases, the J end by 0 bases, with 12 bases between. The CDR3 bases are TGTGCCAGCAGTGACCCGGTGACTAATAGCAATCAGCCCCAGCATTTT. Protein sequence: CASSDPVTNSNQPQHF.

The gene calls are TRBV11-2 and TRBJ1-6, with 9 positions matching TRBD1. V lost 2 bases to trimming and J lost 7 bases; unmatched junction nucleotides: 0. Germline assignment: CDR1 SGHAT and CDR2 FQNNGV. This CDR3 contains 14 residues. This CDR3 is CASSLTGGNSPLHF. Written as DNA, the CDR3 is TGTGCCAGCAGCTTAACAGGGGGCAATTCACCCCTCCACTTT. The whole variable domain, filled in from reference TRBV11-2 and TRBJ1-6, reads EAGVAQSPRYKIIEKRQSVAFWCNPISGHATLYWYQQILGQGPKLLIQFQNNGVVDDSQLPKDRFSAERLKGVDSTLKIQPAKLEDSAVYLCASSLTGGNSPLHFGNGTRLTVT.

The chain joins TRBV27 to TRBJ2-7; D might be TRBD1 (5 bases). The CDR3 is made up of 13 amino acids. The germline V gene has CDR1 MNHEY and CDR2 SMNVEV (reference sequence). Trimming removed 4 bases at V and 5 bases at J, with 12 bases between. The CDR3 region is CASSSRGGHEQYF. The DNA of the CDR3 is TGTGCCAGCAGTTCAAGGGGTGGCCACGAGCAGTACTTC.

The chain couples TRBV10-2 to TRBJ2-4; a possible D gene is TRBD1 (6 bases). This CDR3 is 16 amino acids long. The germline gives CDR1 WSHSY, CDR2 SAAADI. Deletions cut 4 bases from V and 6 bases from J, with 19 bases between. The DNA of the CDR3 is TGCGCCAGCAGTGGGTCCCCGACAGGCGACCTAAACATTCAGTACTTC. The encoded protein is CASSGSPTGDLNIQYF.

The V and J genes are TRBV28 and TRBJ2-7; D is unclear. Germline CDR1 MDHEN, CDR2 SYDVKM. The germline V and J ends were trimmed by 5 bases and 7 bases, with 15 bases remaining between them. The CDR3 runs to 13 residues. The CDR3 nucleotides read TGTGCCAGCAGTCTCCCCCCCCTCAGGGAGCAGTACTTC. This sequence encodes CASSLPPLREQYF.

The chain has TRBV7-2 and TRBJ2-7; no firm D call. The CDR3 is 14 residues long. Germline CDR1 and CDR2: SGHTA and FQGNSA. With 0 bases removed from V and 0 bases from J, the gap between germline ends came to 6 bases. CDR3 in DNA: TGTGCCAGCAGCTTAGCGGCTAGCTCCTACGAGCAGTACTTC. This codes for CASSLAASSYEQYF.

This clone was detected only a few times. This rearrangement joins TRBV28 to TRBJ1-6; D remains unclear. The CDR3 has 16 amino acids. Germline CDR1 is MDHEN and CDR2 is SYDVKM. V lost 6 bases and J lost 0, with 12 bases in between. The CDR3 protein is CASSRSGSSYNSPLHF. In nucleotides, the CDR3 is TGTGCCAGCAGCCGTTCGGGGAGCTCCTATAATTCACCCCTCCACTTT. Looking up the rest from reference TRBV28 and TRBJ1-6 gives the full variable domain: DVKVTQSSRYLVKRTGEKVFLECVQDMDHENMFWYRQDPGLGLRLIYFSYDVKMKEKGDIPEGYSVSREKKERFSLILESASTNQTSMYLCASSRSGSSYNSPLHFGNGTRLTVT.

The chain recombines TRBV10-1 with TRBJ2-5, with 14 bases aligning to TRBD2. The J segment lost 3 bases and the V segment lost 6 bases, leaving 3 bases of the junction unmatched. This CDR3 has 15 amino acids. CDR1 and CDR2 from the germline V gene are WNHNN and SYGVQD (reference sequence). The CDR3 DNA sequence: TGCGCCAGCAGCCTGACTAGCGGGAGGGAAGAGACCCAGTACTTC. This sequence encodes CASSLTSGREETQYF.

This clone was seen only once. The chain is built from TRBV10-3 and TRBJ1-2, with 7 bases matching TRBD1. The CDR3 contains 13 residues. V lost 7 bases, J lost 1 base, and 3 bases stayed unmatched. CDR1 and CDR2 from the germline V gene are ENHRY and SYGVKD. The CDR3 region is CAIKGQSNYGYTF. CDR3 nucleotide sequence: TGTGCCATCAAGGGACAGAGTAACTATGGCTACACCTTC.

J is TRBJ2-3 and V is TRBV29-1; perhaps TRBD1 as D (6 bases). The V gene lost 7 bases and the J gene lost 0 bases, with 11 bases spanning the gap. The CDR3 consists of 13 residues. Germline CDR1 SQVTM, CDR2 ANQGSEA. The CDR3, as DNA: TGCAGCGGGGTACAGGGAAGCACAGATACGCAGTATTTT. This gives the protein CSGVQGSTDTQYF.

J is TRBJ1-2 and V is TRBV6-6; D is possibly TRBD1 (5 bases). The CDR3 runs 14 residues. The germline V and J ends were trimmed by 4 bases and 3 bases, with 12 bases remaining between them. Germline V lookup: CDR1 MNHNY, CDR2 SVGAGI (reference sequence). The CDR3 nucleotides are TGTGCCAGCAGTTCCCCGGGGGGAGACTATGGCTACACCTTC. Its translation is CASSSPGGDYGYTF.

This clone turned up a few times. The sample carries other DNA sequences with the same CDR3. The rearrangement uses TRBV28 and TRBJ2-7; possibly TRBD2 for D (6 bases). This CDR3 comprises 15 residues. Germline V CDR1 and CDR2: MDHEN, SYDVKM. Trimming pared 1 base from V and 3 bases from J, leaving 13 bases between. The CDR3: CASSLSGGIVYEQYF. In DNA, the CDR3 is TGTGCCAGCAGTTTATCAGGCGGGATCGTCTACGAGCAGTACTTC. The whole variable domain, filled in from reference TRBV28 and TRBJ2-7, reads DVKVTQSSRYLVKRTGEKVFLECVQDMDHENMFWYRQDPGLGLRLIYFSYDVKMKEKGDIPEGYSVSREKKERFSLILESASTNQTSMYLCASSLSGGIVYEQYFGPGTRLTVT.

This chain joins TRBV19 and TRBJ2-3; D is perhaps TRBD2 (6 bases). CDR3 length: 14 residues. Trimming removed 6 bases at V and 1 base at J, with 11 bases between. The germline CDR1 and CDR2 sequences are LNHDA and SQIVND (reference sequence). The CDR3 nucleotides are TGTGCCAGTAGCAGGGACTCGCGCACAGATACGCAGTATTTT. Its translation is CASSRDSRTDTQYF.

The chain has TRBV6-2 or TRBV6-3 and TRBJ2-4, with 13 bases identical to TRBD2. V trimming: 1 base; J trimming: 3 bases; junction bases outside the gene matches: 6. The CDR3 is 18 amino acids. Germline-derived CDR1 and CDR2 are MNHEY and SVGEGT. The CDR3 sequence: CASSYWGLAGRGKNIQYF. The CDR3 nucleotides are TGTGCCAGCAGTTACTGGGGACTAGCGGGACGAGGCAAAAACATTCAGTACTTC.

The V gene is TRBV3-1 (or the pseudogene TRBV3-2), the J gene TRBJ2-3; no reliable D call. With 0 bases removed from V and 11 bases from J, the gap between germline ends came to 12 bases. Germline V gene data show CDR1 as LGHDT and CDR2 as YNNKEL (reference sequence). CDR3 length: 13 amino acids. CDR3 in DNA: TGTGCCAGCAGCCAAGATATGGTAAACGGGCAGTATTTT. It yields the protein CASSQDMVNGQYF.

Only a few counts were recorded for this clone. The genes are TRBV10-3 and TRBJ2-3; 11 nucleotides agree with TRBD2. The V and J ends lost 3 bases and 3 bases, in that order; junction bases with no gene match: 2. The CDR3 totals 15 residues. Germline lookup yields CDR1 ENHRY and CDR2 SYGVKD. The CDR3 sequence: CAISDTSGSTDTQYF. For the CDR3, the DNA is TGTGCCATCAGTGATACTAGCGGGAGTACAGATACGCAGTATTTT.

The chain couples TRBV18 to TRBJ1-2; 9 nucleotides line up with TRBD1. This CDR3 contains 15 residues. CDR1 and CDR2 from the germline V gene are KGHSH and LQKENI. With 4 bases clipped from V and 4 bases from J, the junction kept 7 bases outside the gene matches. Written as DNA, the CDR3 is TGTGCCAGCTCACTACAGGGGGCGCTCGGCTATGGCTACACCTTC. This translates into CASSLQGALGYGYTF.

V is TRBV11-2 and J is TRBJ2-7; D is perhaps TRBD2 (6 bases). The germline V and J ends were trimmed by 5 bases and 3 bases, with 17 bases remaining between them. Looked up from germline, CDR1 is SGHAT and CDR2 is FQNNGV. CDR3 length: 15 amino acids. DNA for the CDR3: TGTGCCAGCAGCCCTCGGTTAGCGGAGCACTACGAGCAGTACTTC. Its translation: CASSPRLAEHYEQYF.

V and J are TRBV5-1 and TRBJ2-2, with 10 bases that match TRBD2. The CDR3 length is 16 residues. The V segment lost 1 base and the J segment 6 bases; nucleotides outside the gene matches: 6. The V gene's germline CDR1 is SGHRS and CDR2 YFSETQ. CDR3 residues: CASSLLAGETPGELFF. CDR3 sequence (DNA): TGCGCCAGCAGCTTGCTAGCGGGAGAGACCCCCGGGGAGCTGTTTTTT. The entire variable domain, with the rest obtained from reference TRBV5-1 and TRBJ2-2, is as follows: KAGVTQTPRYLIKTRGQQVTLSCSPISGHRSVSWYQQTPGQGLQFLFEYFSETQRNKGNFPGRFSGRQFSNSRSEMNVSTLELGDSALYLCASSLLAGETPGELFFGEGSRLTVL.

The V call is TRBV9, the J call TRBJ2-1, with 11 bases aligning to TRBD1. This CDR3 is 15 amino acids long. CDR1 is SGDLS and CDR2 is YYNGEE in the germline V gene. J lost 6 bases, V lost 1 base, and 3 bases had no gene match. Here the CDR3 reads CASSVPGTGGNEQFF. CDR3 bases: TGTGCCAGCAGCGTACCCGGGACAGGGGGCAATGAGCAGTTCTTC.

The chain employs TRBV24-1 and TRBJ2-5; D might be TRBD2 (7 bases). This CDR3 has 18 residues. Trimming pared 2 bases from V and 5 bases from J, leaving 23 bases between. The germline V gene encodes CDR1 KGHDR and CDR2 SFDVKD. Written as DNA, the CDR3 is TGTGCCACCAGTGATTCTACTAGAGAAAAGGGGGGGGTGGAGACCCAGTACTTC. Protein product: CATSDSTREKGGVETQYF.

The rearrangement links TRBV19 to TRBJ1-5; the D gene is possibly TRBD1 (6 bases). With 7 bases removed from V and 4 bases from J, the gap between germline ends came to 11 bases. Germline-derived CDR1 and CDR2 are LNHDA and SQIVND (reference sequence). CDR3 length: 13 amino acids. DNA for the CDR3: TGTGCCAGTACCACCAGGGGTAATCAGCCCCAGCATTTT. Amino acid sequence: CASTTRGNQPQHF.

The CDR3: CASNQPAGANYGYTF. Here the CDR3 DNA reads TGTGCCAGTAACCAACCGGCAGGGGCCAACTATGGCTACACCTTC. This rearrangement joins TRBV7-2 to TRBJ1-2; weak D call: TRBD1 (6 bases). This CDR3 has 15 residues. In germline, CDR1 is SGHTA, CDR2 FQGNSA. The V gene lost 9 bases and the J gene lost 2 bases, with 19 bases spanning the gap.

The V and J genes are TRBV16 and TRBJ1-2; D uncertain. This CDR3 has 14 residues. Germline V gene sequence: CDR1 KGHSY, CDR2 FQNENV. Trimming removed 4 bases from V and 4 bases from J, with 13 bases in between. This chain's CDR3 is CASSPYGRPYGYTF. The CDR3 DNA sequence: TGTGCCAGCAGCCCCTACGGCAGGCCCTATGGCTACACCTTC.

The chain recombines TRBV7-9 with TRBJ2-7; 7 nucleotides align to TRBD2. In germline, CDR1 is SEHNR, CDR2 FQNEAQ (reference sequence). Germline trimming cut 6 bases from V and 9 bases from J; bases unmatched to any gene: 11. This CDR3 is 13 amino acids long. CDR3 bases: TGTGCCAGCAGTTCCGAGGTGGAGCGGGGGCAGTACTTC. It specifies CASSSEVERGQYF.

This clone has just a few counts. The same CDR3 also results from other DNA sequences found in this sample. The chain couples TRBV4-2 to TRBJ1-5, with unresolved D. V was shortened by 0 bases and J by 2 bases, with 8 bases between the two germline ends. CDR1 and CDR2 from the germline V gene are LGHNA and YNFKEQ. This CDR3 has 15 amino acids. This chain's CDR3 is CASSQERGGNQPQHF. The CDR3 DNA follows: TGTGCCAGCAGCCAAGAACGGGGAGGCAATCAGCCCCAGCATTTT.